One sample yielded the 9 T cell receptor beta chains listed below, sequenced in a study of blood T cell repertoires in COVID-19. This table comes from immunoSEQ multiplex PCR, and its TCRdb copy is limited to in-frame clones, with some not included. The table includes around 120,000 clones, 88% detected once. The sequencing sample was made of peripheral blood. Receptors were obtained from a woman aged 50 to 65 with active or convalescent COVID-19.

The chain recombines TRBV7-8 with TRBJ1-1; maybe TRBD1 (5 bases). V lost 0 bases and J lost 0, with 11 bases in between. The CDR3 is made up of 16 amino acids. Germline V gene lookup returns CDR1 SGHVS and CDR2 FQNEAQ. The CDR3, as DNA: TGTGCCAGCAGCTTAGCGCACAGGACCCTGAACACTGAAGCTTTCTTT. Its protein product is CASSLAHRTLNTEAFF.

This chain joins TRBV28 and TRBJ1-2; 7 nucleotides align to TRBD1. V lost 3 bases, J lost 1 base, and 2 bases stayed unmatched. Germline CDR1 reads MDHEN; CDR2 reads SYDVKM. The CDR3 covers 14 residues. This CDR3 is CASSLTGNNYGYTF. CDR3 DNA sequence: TGTGCCAGCAGTTTGACAGGGAATAACTATGGCTACACCTTC.

The J gene is TRBJ1-6, the V gene TRBV19, with D possibly TRBD1 on 5 matching bases. CDR3 length equals 15 residues. The germline V gene encodes CDR1 LNHDA and CDR2 SQIVND (reference sequence). Trimming took off 3 bases at V and 8 bases at J, with 14 bases between the two ends. This CDR3 reads CASSMEGYQDSPLHF. CDR3 nucleotide sequence: TGTGCCAGTAGTATGGAGGGGTATCAGGATTCACCCCTCCACTTT.

V gene TRBV6-2 or TRBV6-3 combines with J gene TRBJ2-1, with a possible D match to TRBD1 (5 bases). Per germline, CDR1 MNHEY and CDR2 SVGEGT. V was trimmed by 2 bases and J by 3 bases, leaving 23 bases between them. The CDR3 extends over 19 amino acids. The DNA of the CDR3 is TGTGCCAGCAGTTACGGACACCCCCAGGCGCATGGGTTCTACAATGAGCAGTTCTTC. The encoded protein is CASSYGHPQAHGFYNEQFF.

The CDR3 here is CASSKPRQEGGNEQFF. The DNA for the CDR3 is TGTGCCAGCAGCAAGCCTAGACAGGAAGGGGGCAATGAGCAGTTCTTC. The genes are TRBV21-1 and TRBJ2-1; the table assigns TRBD1, which was not confirmed against the DNA. TRBV21-1 is labeled a pseudogene. There are 16 residues in the CDR3.

This chain links TRBV5-1 with TRBJ2-1; 11 bases line up with TRBD2. The CDR3 loop spans 14 amino acids. The germline CDR1 and CDR2 sequences are SGHRS and YFSETQ. Trimming took 0 bases from V and 15 from J; bases not matched to a gene: 8. CDR3 sequence: CASSLDTSGRSLFF. The CDR3 nucleotides are TGCGCCAGCAGCTTGGATACTAGCGGGAGATCGTTGTTCTTC.

This clone was detected once. The chain employs TRBV6-5 and TRBJ2-5, with 8 bases lining up with TRBD1. The germline V gene has CDR1 MNHEY and CDR2 SVGAGI. The CDR3 runs to 14 residues. V lost 6 bases, J lost 4 bases, and 7 bases stayed unmatched. The CDR3: CASRPRGHGETQYF. The CDR3 nucleotides read TGTGCCAGCAGGCCCAGGGGGCACGGAGAGACCCAGTACTTC.

In this sample, this clone turned up a few times. V is TRBV6-2 or TRBV6-3 and J is TRBJ2-1; 8 bases agree with TRBD2. Germline assignment: CDR1 MNHEY and CDR2 SVGEGT. The V and J ends lost 0 bases and 8 bases, in that order; junction bases with no gene match: 12. The CDR3 has 17 amino acids. The CDR3 region has the DNA TGTGCCAGCAGTTACTCTACCCCGGCGGGAGGACACTATGAGCAGTTCTTC. Protein product: CASSYSTPAGGHYEQFF.

The chain combines TRBV7-9 with TRBJ2-2; a weak D match, TRBD1 (5 bases). Germline V CDR1 and CDR2: SEHNR, FQNEAQ (reference sequence). The CDR3 is 13 amino acids. V was pared by 1 base and J by 6 bases, with 6 bases between. The CDR3 loop is CASSLVGAGELFF. Here the CDR3 DNA reads TGTGCCAGCAGCTTAGTAGGGGCCGGGGAGCTGTTTTTT.